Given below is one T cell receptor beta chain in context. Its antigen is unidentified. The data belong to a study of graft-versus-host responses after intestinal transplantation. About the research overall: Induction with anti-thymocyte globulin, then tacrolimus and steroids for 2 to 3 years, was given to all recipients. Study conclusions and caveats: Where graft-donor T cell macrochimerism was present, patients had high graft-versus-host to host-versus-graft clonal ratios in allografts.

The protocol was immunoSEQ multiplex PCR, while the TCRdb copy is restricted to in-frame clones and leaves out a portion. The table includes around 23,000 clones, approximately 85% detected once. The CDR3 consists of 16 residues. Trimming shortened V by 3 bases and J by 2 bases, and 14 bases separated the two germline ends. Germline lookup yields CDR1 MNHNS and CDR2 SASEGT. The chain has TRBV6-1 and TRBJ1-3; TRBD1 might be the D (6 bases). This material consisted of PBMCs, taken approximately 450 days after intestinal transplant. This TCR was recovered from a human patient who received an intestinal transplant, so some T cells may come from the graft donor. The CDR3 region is CASSDPQGFAGNTIYF. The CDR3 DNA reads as TGTGCCAGCAGTGACCCACAGGGATTCGCTGGAAACACCATATATTTT.